Shown below are 19 T cell receptor beta chains from a single sample sequenced in a study of shared clonotypes between healthy human individuals. The repertoire was sequenced with immunoSEQ multiplex PCR; TCRdb's copy has only in-frame clones and lacks some. Among some 1 million clones listed, roughly 70% were seen once. Material: memory CD4+ T cells sorted from blood. Stated subset: CD45RA-negative fraction. These receptors all stem from a man younger than 35 in good health.

The chain couples TRBV5-4 to TRBJ2-3; D possibly matches TRBD1 or TRBD2 (5 bases each). The V and J ends lost 1 base and 0 bases respectively, with 12 bases between them. The CDR3 totals 16 residues. CDR1 is SGHNT and CDR2 is YYREEE in the germline V gene (reference sequence). The CDR3 reads CASSLQQEASTDTQYF. CDR3 bases: TGTGCCAGCAGCTTGCAACAGGAGGCTAGCACAGATACGCAGTATTTT.

This chain joins TRBV11-1 and TRBJ2-3, with a weak D call TRBD1 (5 bases). Germline V lookup: CDR1 SGHAT, CDR2 FQDESV (reference sequence). The CDR3 is made up of 18 amino acids. V was pared by 4 bases and J by 3 bases, with 23 bases between. In nucleotides, the CDR3 is TGTGCCAGCAGCTCTCCCCCAGGGCTCAAAATTGGAACAGATACGCAGTATTTT. Translation gives CASSSPPGLKIGTDTQYF. Filled out from reference TRBV11-1 and TRBJ2-3, the complete variable domain reads EAEVAQSPRYKITEKSQAVAFWCDPISGHATLYWYRQILGQGPELLVQFQDESVVDDSQLPKDRFSAERLKGVDSTLKIQPAELGDSAMYLCASSSPPGLKIGTDTQYFGPGTRLTVL.

The chain has TRBV7-4 and TRBJ1-1; 9 bases match TRBD1. Germline V gene sequence: CDR1 SGHVT, CDR2 SQSDAQ. V was pared by 4 bases and J by 5 bases, with 11 bases of the junction left unmatched. This CDR3 contains 16 residues. CDR3 amino acids: CASSYTWDRVNTEAFF. The DNA of the CDR3 is TGTGCCAGCAGCTACACTTGGGACAGGGTAAATACTGAAGCTTTCTTT.

The rearrangement joins TRBV9 to TRBJ1-2; 9 nucleotides line up with TRBD1. Germline V gives CDR1 SGDLS, CDR2 YYNGEE. CDR3 length: 14 residues. V shed 0 bases, J shed 8 bases, and the junction held 5 bases outside the gene matches. In DNA, the CDR3 is TGTGCCAGCAGCGTAGAGGGACAGGGAAGAGGCTACACCTTC. Translation gives CASSVEGQGRGYTF.

This clone occurred a few times. The chain employs TRBV28 and TRBJ2-7; the D is unclear. Trimming took off 5 bases at V and 2 bases at J, with 16 bases between the two ends. Germline V CDR1 and CDR2: MDHEN, SYDVKM. The CDR3 has 15 residues. CDR3 sequence reads: CASSPPVGLPYEQYF. CDR3 DNA: TGTGCCAGCAGTCCACCGGTGGGCCTTCCCTACGAGCAGTACTTC.

The CDR3, as DNA: TGTGCCAGCAGCGTAGAGGTGGCGGGGCAGGGACCCGCTGAAGCTTTCTTT. This gives the protein CASSVEVAGQGPAEAFF. V gene TRBV9 combines with J gene TRBJ1-1, with TRBD1 as a possible D gene (5 bases). The CDR3 length is 17 residues. Trimming removed 0 bases from V and 6 bases from J, with 21 bases in between. CDR1 is SGDLS and CDR2 is YYNGEE in the germline V gene.

CDR3 nucleotides: TGTGCCAGCAGCTATGCTAGCGGGGGGGTAGTAAATACGCAGTATTTT. This sequence encodes CASSYASGGVVNTQYF. The chain couples TRBV5-6 to TRBJ2-3; 12 bases agree with TRBD2. Germline CDR1 SGHDT, CDR2 YYEEEE. The CDR3 has 16 residues. With 3 bases clipped from V and 7 bases from J, the junction kept 9 bases outside the gene matches. Variable domain in full (rest from reference TRBV5-6 and TRBJ2-3): DAGVTQSPTHLIKTRGQQVTLRCSPKSGHDTVSWYQQALGQGPQFIFQYYEEEERQRGNFPDRFSGHQFPNYSSELNVNALLLGDSALYLCASSYASGGVVNTQYFGPGTRLTVL.

This chain connects TRBV7-2 to TRBJ2-1; TRBD1 agrees at 7 bases. The V segment lost 5 bases and the J segment 8 bases; nucleotides outside the gene matches: 3. CDR3 size: 12 residues. In germline, CDR1 is SGHTA, CDR2 FQGNSA. In DNA form, the CDR3 reads TGTGCCAGCAGCCCCCAGGGGGATGAGCAGTTCTTC. This gives the protein CASSPQGDEQFF.

The chain carries TRBV6-1 and TRBJ1-6; TRBD1 might be the D (5 bases). The CDR3 is made up of 17 amino acids. The V end lost 3 bases, the J end lost 7 bases, and 19 bases lay between the germline ends. The germline gives CDR1 MNHNS, CDR2 SASEGT. CDR3 DNA: TGTGCCAGCAGTGACCGTCTATCCGGGACGGTAAATTCACCCCTCCACTTT. Translation: CASSDRLSGTVNSPLHF.

The chain has TRBV18 and TRBJ1-4, with D unclear. Germline assignment: CDR1 KGHSH and CDR2 LQKENI. This CDR3 has 14 amino acids. V lost 0 bases, J lost 7 bases, and 9 bases lay in between. The CDR3 loop reads CASSPPLEREKLFF. The CDR3, as DNA: TGTGCCAGCTCACCACCATTAGAACGTGAAAAACTGTTTTTT. Based on the CDR3 plus reference TRBV18 and TRBJ1-4, the full variable domain is NAGVMQNPRHLVRRRGQEARLRCSPMKGHSHVYWYRQLPEEGLKFMVYLQKENIIDESGMPKERFSAEFPKEGPSILRIQQVVRGDSAAYFCASSPPLEREKLFFGSGTQLSVL.

The chain links TRBV5-6 to TRBJ2-7; D is possibly TRBD1 (7 bases). Between the trimmed V and J ends, which lost 2 bases and 6 bases, there was a span of 21 bases. The germline V gene has CDR1 SGHDT and CDR2 YYEEEE. This CDR3 comprises 16 residues. This chain's CDR3 is CASSFSGAGGMSEQYF. The CDR3 nucleotides are TGTGCCAGCAGCTTTTCAGGAGCAGGGGGGATGAGCGAGCAGTACTTC. The whole variable domain, filled in from reference TRBV5-6 and TRBJ2-7, reads DAGVTQSPTHLIKTRGQQVTLRCSPKSGHDTVSWYQQALGQGPQFIFQYYEEEERQRGNFPDRFSGHQFPNYSSELNVNALLLGDSALYLCASSFSGAGGMSEQYFGPGTRLTVT.

A note on this clone: Other DNA sequences within the sample encode an identical CDR3. The chain combines TRBV6-6 with TRBJ2-2; perhaps TRBD2 as D (5 bases). The germline CDR1 and CDR2 sequences are MNHNY and SVGAGI (reference sequence). The V end was cut by 2 bases, the J end by 5 bases, with 9 bases between. The CDR3 has 14 residues. The CDR3: CASSYGGGTGELFF. CDR3 coding DNA: TGTGCCAGCAGTTACGGCGGAGGTACCGGGGAGCTGTTTTTT.

V usage is TRBV4-1 and J usage is TRBJ2-3; TRBD2 aligns across 7 bases. After removal of 4 bases from V and 1 base from J, the junction contained 8 bases not matched to a gene. The length of the CDR3 is 16 residues. Germline V lookup: CDR1 MGHRA, CDR2 YSYEKL. This CDR3 reads CASSRRDYPGTDTQYF. CDR3 coding DNA: TGCGCCAGCAGCCGACGGGACTACCCCGGCACAGATACGCAGTATTTT.

The chain links TRBV18 to TRBJ2-1, with 10 bases that match TRBD1. The CDR3 has 15 amino acids. With 6 bases clipped from V and 6 bases from J, the junction kept 8 bases outside the gene matches. CDR1 is KGHSH and CDR2 is LQKENI in the germline V gene. DNA of the CDR3: TGTGCCAGCTCGCCAGACAGGGGGCAATTCAATGAGCAGTTCTTC. This gives the protein CASSPDRGQFNEQFF.

J is TRBJ2-7 and V is TRBV14; TRBD1 might be the D (6 bases). Germline CDR1 and CDR2: SGHDN and FVKESK. CDR3 length: 12 amino acids. The V gene lost 4 bases and the J gene lost 6 bases, with 10 bases spanning the gap. The CDR3 is CASSPTGREQYF. As DNA, the CDR3 is TGTGCCAGCAGCCCCACAGGGCGCGAGCAGTACTTC. The whole variable domain, remainder taken from reference TRBV14 and TRBJ2-7, is EAGVTQFPSHSVIEKGQTVTLRCDPISGHDNLYWYRRVMGKEIKFLLHFVKESKQDESGMPNNRFLAERTGGTYSTLKVQPAELEDSGVYFCASSPTGREQYFGPGTRLTVT.

This chain links TRBV4-1 with TRBJ2-4, with 9 bases identical to TRBD2. This CDR3 has 17 amino acids. CDR1 is MGHRA and CDR2 is YSYEKL in the germline V gene. V lost 3 bases to trimming and J lost 7 bases; unmatched junction nucleotides: 13. The DNA for the CDR3 is TGCGCCAGCAGCCAGGGCCGGGCTAGCGGGGTGAGGAACATTCAGTACTTC. This translates into CASSQGRASGVRNIQYF.

This chain joins TRBV15 and TRBJ1-4, with D possibly TRBD1 on 6 matching bases. Germline CDR1 reads LNHNV; CDR2 reads YYDKDF (reference sequence). Deletions cut 5 bases from V and 5 bases from J, with 18 bases between. The length of the CDR3 is 16 residues. The CDR3 region has the DNA TGTGCCACCAGCTCCAGAGGGAGGGGGACGAATGAAAAACTGTTTTTT. Its protein product is CATSSRGRGTNEKLFF.

This clone showed up just once. The chain uses TRBV6-5 and TRBJ2-3, with D perhaps TRBD1 (6 bases). The CDR3 contains 13 residues. The V end was cut by 6 bases, the J end by 7 bases, with 14 bases between. The germline V gene encodes CDR1 MNHEY and CDR2 SVGAGI. The CDR3 loop reads CASRAPTGHTQYF. Here the CDR3 DNA reads TGTGCCAGCAGAGCCCCCACAGGGCATACGCAGTATTTT.

The V gene is TRBV30, the J gene TRBJ2-7; D might be TRBD1 (6 bases). V was trimmed by 2 bases and J by 5 bases, leaving 16 bases between them. The CDR3 is made up of 14 amino acids. Per the germline V gene, CDR1 is GTSNPN and CDR2 is SVGIG (reference sequence). CDR3 nucleotide sequence: TGTGCCTGGAGTACGGGACATAACTCAAACGAGCAGTACTTC. Translation: CAWSTGHNSNEQYF.